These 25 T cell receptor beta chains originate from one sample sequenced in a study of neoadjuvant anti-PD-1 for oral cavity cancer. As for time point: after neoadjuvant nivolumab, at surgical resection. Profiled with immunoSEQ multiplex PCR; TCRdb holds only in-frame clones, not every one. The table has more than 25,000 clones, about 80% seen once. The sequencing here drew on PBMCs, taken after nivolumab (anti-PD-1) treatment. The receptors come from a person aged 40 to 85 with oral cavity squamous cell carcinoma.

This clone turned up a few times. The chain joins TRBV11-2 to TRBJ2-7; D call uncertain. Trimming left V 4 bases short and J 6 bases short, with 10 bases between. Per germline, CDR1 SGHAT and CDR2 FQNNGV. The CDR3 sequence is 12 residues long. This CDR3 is CASSSALLEQYF. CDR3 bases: TGTGCCAGCAGCTCCGCCCTACTCGAGCAGTACTTC.

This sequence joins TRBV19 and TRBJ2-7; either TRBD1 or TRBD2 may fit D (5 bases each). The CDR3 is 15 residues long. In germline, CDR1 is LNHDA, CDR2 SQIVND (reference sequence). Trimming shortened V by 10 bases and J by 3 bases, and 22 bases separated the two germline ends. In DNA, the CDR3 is TGTGCCACCCGGAGTCAGGGACGAACCAACTACGAGCAGTACTTC. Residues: CATRSQGRTNYEQYF.

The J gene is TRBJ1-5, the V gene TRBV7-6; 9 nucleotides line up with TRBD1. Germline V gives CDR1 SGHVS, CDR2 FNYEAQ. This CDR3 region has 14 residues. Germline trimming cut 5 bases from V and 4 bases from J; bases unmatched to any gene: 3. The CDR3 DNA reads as TGTGCCAGCAGCCAGGACAGGGGAAATCAGCCCCAGCATTTT. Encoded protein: CASSQDRGNQPQHF. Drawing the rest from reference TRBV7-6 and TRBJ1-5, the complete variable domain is GAGVSQSPRYKVTKRGQDVALRCDPISGHVSLYWYRQALGQGPEFLTYFNYEAQQDKSGLPNDRFSAERPEGSISTLTIQRTEQRDSAMYRCASSQDRGNQPQHFGDGTRLSIL.

CDR3 amino acids: CASSSDRERSRYTF. The CDR3 coding sequence is TGTGCCAGCAGCTCGGACAGGGAACGCTCGCGCTACACCTTC. The rearrangement joins TRBV7-2 to TRBJ1-2; the match to TRBD1 covers 8 bases. The CDR3 is made up of 14 amino acids. Germline assignment: CDR1 SGHTA and CDR2 FQGNSA. With 4 bases clipped from V and 9 bases from J, the junction kept 10 bases outside the gene matches.

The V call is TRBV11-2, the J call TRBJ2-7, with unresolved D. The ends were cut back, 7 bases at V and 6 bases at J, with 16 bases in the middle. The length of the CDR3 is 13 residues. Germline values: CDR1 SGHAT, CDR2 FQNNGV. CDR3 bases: TGTGCCAGCACCCCCACGGCGCCCGGCGAGCAGTACTTC. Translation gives CASTPTAPGEQYF.

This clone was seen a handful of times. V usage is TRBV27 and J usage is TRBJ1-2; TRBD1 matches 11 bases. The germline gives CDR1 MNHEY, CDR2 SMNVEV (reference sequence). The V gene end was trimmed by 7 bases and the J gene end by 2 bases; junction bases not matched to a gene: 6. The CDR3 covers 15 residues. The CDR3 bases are TGTGCCAGCACAGTGGGGACAGGGGGAAACTATGGCTACACCTTC. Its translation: CASTVGTGGNYGYTF.

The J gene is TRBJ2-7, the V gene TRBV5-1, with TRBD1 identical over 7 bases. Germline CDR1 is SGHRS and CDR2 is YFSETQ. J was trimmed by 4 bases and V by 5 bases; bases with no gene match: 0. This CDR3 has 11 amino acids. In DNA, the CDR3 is TGCGCCAGCAGGGGACAGTACGAGCAGTACTTC. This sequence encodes CASRGQYEQYF.

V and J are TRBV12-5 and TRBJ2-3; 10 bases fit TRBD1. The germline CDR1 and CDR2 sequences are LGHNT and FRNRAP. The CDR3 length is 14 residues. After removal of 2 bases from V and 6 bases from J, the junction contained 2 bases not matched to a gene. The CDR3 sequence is CASGLTDRGDTQYF. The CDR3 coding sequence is TGTGCTAGTGGTTTGACGGACAGGGGGGATACGCAGTATTTT.

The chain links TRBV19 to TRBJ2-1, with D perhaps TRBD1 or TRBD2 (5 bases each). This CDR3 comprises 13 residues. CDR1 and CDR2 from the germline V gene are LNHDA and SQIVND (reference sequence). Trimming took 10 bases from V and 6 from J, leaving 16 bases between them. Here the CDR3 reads CATRRGASNEQFF. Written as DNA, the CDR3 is TGTGCCACCAGACGGGGCGCAAGCAATGAGCAGTTCTTC.

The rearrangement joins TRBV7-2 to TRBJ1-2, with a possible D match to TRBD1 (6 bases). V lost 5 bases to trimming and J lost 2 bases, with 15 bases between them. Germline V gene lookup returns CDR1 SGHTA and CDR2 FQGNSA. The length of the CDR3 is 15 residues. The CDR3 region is CASSPSGQINYGYTF. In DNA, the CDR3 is TGTGCCAGCAGCCCCTCTGGACAGATAAACTATGGCTACACCTTC.

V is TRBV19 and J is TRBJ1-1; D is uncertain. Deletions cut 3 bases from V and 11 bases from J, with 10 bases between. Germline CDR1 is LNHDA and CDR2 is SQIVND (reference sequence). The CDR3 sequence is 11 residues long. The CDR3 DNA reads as TGTGCCAGTAGTATGGTTTCGAGGGCTTTCTTT. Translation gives CASSMVSRAFF.

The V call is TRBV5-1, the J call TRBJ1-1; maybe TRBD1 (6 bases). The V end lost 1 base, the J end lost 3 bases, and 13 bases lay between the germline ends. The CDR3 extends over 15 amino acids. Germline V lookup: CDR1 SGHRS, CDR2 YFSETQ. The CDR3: CASSLFSSGDTEAFF. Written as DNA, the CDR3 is TGCGCCAGCAGCTTGTTTTCTTCAGGGGACACTGAAGCTTTCTTT.

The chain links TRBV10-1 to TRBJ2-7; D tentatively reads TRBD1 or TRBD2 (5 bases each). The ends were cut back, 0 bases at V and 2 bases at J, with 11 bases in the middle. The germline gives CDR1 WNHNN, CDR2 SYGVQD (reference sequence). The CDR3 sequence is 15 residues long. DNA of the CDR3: TGCGCCAGCAGTGAGTCGATTGGGGACCCCTACGAGCAGTACTTC. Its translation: CASSESIGDPYEQYF.

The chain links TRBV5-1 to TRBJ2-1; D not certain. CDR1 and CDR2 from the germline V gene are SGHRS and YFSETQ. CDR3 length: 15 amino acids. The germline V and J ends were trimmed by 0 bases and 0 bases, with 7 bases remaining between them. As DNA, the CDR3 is TGCGCCAGCAGCTTGGAGGGAAGCTCCTACAATGAGCAGTTCTTC. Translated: CASSLEGSSYNEQFF. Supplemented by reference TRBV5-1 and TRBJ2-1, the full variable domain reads KAGVTQTPRYLIKTRGQQVTLSCSPISGHRSVSWYQQTPGQGLQFLFEYFSETQRNKGNFPGRFSGRQFSNSRSEMNVSTLELGDSALYLCASSLEGSSYNEQFFGPGTRLTVL.

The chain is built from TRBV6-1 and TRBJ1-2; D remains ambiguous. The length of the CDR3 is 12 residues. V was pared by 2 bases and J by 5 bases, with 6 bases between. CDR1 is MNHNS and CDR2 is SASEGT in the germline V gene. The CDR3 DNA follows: TGTGCCAGCAGTGAAACACTTTATGGCTACACCTTC. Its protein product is CASSETLYGYTF.

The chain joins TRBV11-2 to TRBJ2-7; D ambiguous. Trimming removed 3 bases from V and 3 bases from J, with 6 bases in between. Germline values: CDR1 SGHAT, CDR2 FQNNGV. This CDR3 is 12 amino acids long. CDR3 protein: CASSLRGYEQYF. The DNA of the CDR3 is TGTGCCAGCAGCTTGCGAGGCTACGAGCAGTACTTC.

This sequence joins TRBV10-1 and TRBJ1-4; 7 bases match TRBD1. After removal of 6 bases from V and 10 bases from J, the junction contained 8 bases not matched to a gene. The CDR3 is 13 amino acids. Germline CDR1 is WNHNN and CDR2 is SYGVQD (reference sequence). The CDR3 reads CASSDRVGGKLFF. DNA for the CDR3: TGCGCCAGCAGCGACAGGGTTGGGGGAAAACTGTTTTTT.

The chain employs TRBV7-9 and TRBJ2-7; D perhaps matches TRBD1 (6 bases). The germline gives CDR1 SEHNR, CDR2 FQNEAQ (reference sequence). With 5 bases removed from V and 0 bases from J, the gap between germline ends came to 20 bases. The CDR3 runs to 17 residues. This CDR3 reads CASSASTGSLSSYEQYF. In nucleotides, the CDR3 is TGTGCCAGCAGCGCCAGTACAGGGTCCCTTAGCTCCTACGAGCAGTACTTC.

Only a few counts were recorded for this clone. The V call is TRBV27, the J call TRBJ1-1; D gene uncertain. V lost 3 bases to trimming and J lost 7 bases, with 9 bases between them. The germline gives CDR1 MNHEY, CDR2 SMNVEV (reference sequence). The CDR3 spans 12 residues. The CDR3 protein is CASSFAGREAFF. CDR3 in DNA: TGTGCCAGCAGTTTTGCGGGCCGTGAAGCTTTCTTT.

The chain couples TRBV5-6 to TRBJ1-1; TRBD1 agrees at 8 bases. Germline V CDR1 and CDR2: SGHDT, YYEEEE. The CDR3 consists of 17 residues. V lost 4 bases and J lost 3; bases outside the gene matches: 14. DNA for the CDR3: TGTGCCAGCAGCCAAAGCCAGGGGGCAAAAATACACACTGAAGCTTTCTTT. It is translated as CASSQSQGAKIHTEAFF.

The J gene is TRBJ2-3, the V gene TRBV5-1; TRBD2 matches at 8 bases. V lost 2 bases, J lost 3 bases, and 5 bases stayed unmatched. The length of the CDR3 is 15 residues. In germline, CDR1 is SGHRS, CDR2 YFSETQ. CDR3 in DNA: TGCGCCAGCAGCTTCGTGCGGGGGGCTACAGATACGCAGTATTTT. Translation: CASSFVRGATDTQYF.

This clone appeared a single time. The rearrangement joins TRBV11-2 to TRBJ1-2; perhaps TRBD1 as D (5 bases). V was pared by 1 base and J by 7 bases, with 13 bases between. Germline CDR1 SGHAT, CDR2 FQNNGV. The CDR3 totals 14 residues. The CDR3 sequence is CASSLARGQGGYTF. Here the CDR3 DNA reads TGTGCCAGCAGCTTAGCCCGAGGCCAGGGTGGCTACACCTTC.

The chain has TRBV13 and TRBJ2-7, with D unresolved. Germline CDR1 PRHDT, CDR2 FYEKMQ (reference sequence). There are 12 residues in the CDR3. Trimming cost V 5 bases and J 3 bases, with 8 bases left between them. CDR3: CASSPLLYEQYF. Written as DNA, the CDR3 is TGTGCCAGCAGCCCCCTCCTCTACGAGCAGTACTTC.

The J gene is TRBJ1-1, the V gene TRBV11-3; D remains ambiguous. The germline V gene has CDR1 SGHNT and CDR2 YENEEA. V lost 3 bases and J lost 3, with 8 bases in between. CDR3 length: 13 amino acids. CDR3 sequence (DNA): TGTGCCAGCAGCTTTGCCCAGGACACTGAAGCTTTCTTT. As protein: CASSFAQDTEAFF.

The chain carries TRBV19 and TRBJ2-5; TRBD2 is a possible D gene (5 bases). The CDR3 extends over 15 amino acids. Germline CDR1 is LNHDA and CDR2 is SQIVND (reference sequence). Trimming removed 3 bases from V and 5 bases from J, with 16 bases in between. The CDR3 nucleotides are TGTGCCAGTAGTATGTGGAGTATGGGCGGGGAGACCCAGTACTTC. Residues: CASSMWSMGGETQYF.